A single count supports the clone carrying this T cell receptor beta chain. This specimen belongs to a study of shared clonotypes between healthy human individuals. The data were produced by immunoSEQ multiplex PCR, yet TCRdb's version contains in-frame clones alone and is incomplete. The sample records 1 million to 1.3 million clones, about 80% being singletons. CDR1 and CDR2 from the germline V gene are LGHNA and YSLEER. The CDR3 contains 15 residues. The germline V and J ends were trimmed by 1 base and 0 bases, with 7 bases remaining between them. The chain has TRBV4-3 and TRBJ1-3; D is ambiguous. The sequence was collected from a man aged 18-30 years in good health. Some clones in this sample may be carry-over from other donors' samples. Sequencing used memory CD4+ T cells from PBMCs. The subset was: CD45RA-negative fraction. CDR3 protein: CASSQVIGSGNTIYF. Here the CDR3 DNA reads TGCGCCAGCAGCCAAGTAATAGGCTCTGGAAACACCATATATTTT.